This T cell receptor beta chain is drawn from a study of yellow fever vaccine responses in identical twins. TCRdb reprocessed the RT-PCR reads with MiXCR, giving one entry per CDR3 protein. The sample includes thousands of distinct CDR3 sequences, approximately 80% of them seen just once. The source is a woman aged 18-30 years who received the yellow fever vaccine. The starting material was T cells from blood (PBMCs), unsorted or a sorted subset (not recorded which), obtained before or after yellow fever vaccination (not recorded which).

The CDR3 spells CASSSQAGGPQNIQYF. CDR3 nucleotides: TGTGCCAGCAGCTCTCAAGCGGGAGGGCCGCAAAACATTCAGTACTTC. The V gene is TRBV11-2, the J gene TRBJ2-4; 10 positions match TRBD2. This CDR3 comprises 16 residues. CDR1 is SGHAT and CDR2 is FQNNGV in the germline V gene. V trimming: 4 bases; J trimming: 5 bases; junction bases outside the gene matches: 8.